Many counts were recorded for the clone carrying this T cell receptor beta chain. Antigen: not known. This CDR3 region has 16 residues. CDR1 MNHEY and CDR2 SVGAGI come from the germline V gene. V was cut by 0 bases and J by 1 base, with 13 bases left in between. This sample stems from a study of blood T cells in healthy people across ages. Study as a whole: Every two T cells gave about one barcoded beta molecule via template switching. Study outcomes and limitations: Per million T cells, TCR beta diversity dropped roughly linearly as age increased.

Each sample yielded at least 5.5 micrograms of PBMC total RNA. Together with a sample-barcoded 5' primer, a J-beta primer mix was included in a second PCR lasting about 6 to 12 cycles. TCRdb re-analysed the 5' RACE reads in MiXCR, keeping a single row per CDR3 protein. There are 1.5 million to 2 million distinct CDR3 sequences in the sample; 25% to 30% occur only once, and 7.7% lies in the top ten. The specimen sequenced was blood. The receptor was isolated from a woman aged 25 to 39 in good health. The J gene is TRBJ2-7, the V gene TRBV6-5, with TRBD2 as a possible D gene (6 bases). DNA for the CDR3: TGTGCCAGCAGTTACTCTCGGGACGGGACTTCCTACGAGCAGTACTTC. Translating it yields CASSYSRDGTSYEQYF.